This TCR beta chain stems from a study of blood T cell repertoires in COVID-19. Across the whole study: PBMCs, B-cell-depleted T cells, or T cells provided the cDNA or gDNA that made up the material.

This table comes from immunoSEQ multiplex PCR, and its TCRdb copy is limited to in-frame clones, with some not included. Among over 200,000 clones listed, approximately 86% were seen once. This CDR3 spans 17 amino acids. Germline loops: CDR1 MDHEN, CDR2 SYDVKM. With V trimmed by 7 bases and J by 4 bases, 14 bases remained unmatched. This clonotype originated in a woman in her thirties with COVID-19, enrolled during active disease. This chain links TRBV28 with TRBJ2-2; 8 bases line up with TRBD1. Sequenced input: peripheral blood. The CDR3 nucleotides are TGTGCCAGCACCTCCCAAGGTGGCAGGGGGCTCACCGGGGAGCTGTTTTTT. Its translation: CASTSQGGRGLTGELFF.